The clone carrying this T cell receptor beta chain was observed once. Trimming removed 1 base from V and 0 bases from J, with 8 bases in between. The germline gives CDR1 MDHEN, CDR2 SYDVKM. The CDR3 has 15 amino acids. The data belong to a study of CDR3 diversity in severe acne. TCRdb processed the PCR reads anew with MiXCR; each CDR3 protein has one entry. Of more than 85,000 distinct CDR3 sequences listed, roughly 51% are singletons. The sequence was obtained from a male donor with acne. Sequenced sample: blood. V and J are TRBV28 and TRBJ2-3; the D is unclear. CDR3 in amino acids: CASSLFPGSTDTQYF. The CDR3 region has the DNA TGTGCCAGCAGTTTATTCCCCGGGAGCACAGATACGCAGTATTTT.